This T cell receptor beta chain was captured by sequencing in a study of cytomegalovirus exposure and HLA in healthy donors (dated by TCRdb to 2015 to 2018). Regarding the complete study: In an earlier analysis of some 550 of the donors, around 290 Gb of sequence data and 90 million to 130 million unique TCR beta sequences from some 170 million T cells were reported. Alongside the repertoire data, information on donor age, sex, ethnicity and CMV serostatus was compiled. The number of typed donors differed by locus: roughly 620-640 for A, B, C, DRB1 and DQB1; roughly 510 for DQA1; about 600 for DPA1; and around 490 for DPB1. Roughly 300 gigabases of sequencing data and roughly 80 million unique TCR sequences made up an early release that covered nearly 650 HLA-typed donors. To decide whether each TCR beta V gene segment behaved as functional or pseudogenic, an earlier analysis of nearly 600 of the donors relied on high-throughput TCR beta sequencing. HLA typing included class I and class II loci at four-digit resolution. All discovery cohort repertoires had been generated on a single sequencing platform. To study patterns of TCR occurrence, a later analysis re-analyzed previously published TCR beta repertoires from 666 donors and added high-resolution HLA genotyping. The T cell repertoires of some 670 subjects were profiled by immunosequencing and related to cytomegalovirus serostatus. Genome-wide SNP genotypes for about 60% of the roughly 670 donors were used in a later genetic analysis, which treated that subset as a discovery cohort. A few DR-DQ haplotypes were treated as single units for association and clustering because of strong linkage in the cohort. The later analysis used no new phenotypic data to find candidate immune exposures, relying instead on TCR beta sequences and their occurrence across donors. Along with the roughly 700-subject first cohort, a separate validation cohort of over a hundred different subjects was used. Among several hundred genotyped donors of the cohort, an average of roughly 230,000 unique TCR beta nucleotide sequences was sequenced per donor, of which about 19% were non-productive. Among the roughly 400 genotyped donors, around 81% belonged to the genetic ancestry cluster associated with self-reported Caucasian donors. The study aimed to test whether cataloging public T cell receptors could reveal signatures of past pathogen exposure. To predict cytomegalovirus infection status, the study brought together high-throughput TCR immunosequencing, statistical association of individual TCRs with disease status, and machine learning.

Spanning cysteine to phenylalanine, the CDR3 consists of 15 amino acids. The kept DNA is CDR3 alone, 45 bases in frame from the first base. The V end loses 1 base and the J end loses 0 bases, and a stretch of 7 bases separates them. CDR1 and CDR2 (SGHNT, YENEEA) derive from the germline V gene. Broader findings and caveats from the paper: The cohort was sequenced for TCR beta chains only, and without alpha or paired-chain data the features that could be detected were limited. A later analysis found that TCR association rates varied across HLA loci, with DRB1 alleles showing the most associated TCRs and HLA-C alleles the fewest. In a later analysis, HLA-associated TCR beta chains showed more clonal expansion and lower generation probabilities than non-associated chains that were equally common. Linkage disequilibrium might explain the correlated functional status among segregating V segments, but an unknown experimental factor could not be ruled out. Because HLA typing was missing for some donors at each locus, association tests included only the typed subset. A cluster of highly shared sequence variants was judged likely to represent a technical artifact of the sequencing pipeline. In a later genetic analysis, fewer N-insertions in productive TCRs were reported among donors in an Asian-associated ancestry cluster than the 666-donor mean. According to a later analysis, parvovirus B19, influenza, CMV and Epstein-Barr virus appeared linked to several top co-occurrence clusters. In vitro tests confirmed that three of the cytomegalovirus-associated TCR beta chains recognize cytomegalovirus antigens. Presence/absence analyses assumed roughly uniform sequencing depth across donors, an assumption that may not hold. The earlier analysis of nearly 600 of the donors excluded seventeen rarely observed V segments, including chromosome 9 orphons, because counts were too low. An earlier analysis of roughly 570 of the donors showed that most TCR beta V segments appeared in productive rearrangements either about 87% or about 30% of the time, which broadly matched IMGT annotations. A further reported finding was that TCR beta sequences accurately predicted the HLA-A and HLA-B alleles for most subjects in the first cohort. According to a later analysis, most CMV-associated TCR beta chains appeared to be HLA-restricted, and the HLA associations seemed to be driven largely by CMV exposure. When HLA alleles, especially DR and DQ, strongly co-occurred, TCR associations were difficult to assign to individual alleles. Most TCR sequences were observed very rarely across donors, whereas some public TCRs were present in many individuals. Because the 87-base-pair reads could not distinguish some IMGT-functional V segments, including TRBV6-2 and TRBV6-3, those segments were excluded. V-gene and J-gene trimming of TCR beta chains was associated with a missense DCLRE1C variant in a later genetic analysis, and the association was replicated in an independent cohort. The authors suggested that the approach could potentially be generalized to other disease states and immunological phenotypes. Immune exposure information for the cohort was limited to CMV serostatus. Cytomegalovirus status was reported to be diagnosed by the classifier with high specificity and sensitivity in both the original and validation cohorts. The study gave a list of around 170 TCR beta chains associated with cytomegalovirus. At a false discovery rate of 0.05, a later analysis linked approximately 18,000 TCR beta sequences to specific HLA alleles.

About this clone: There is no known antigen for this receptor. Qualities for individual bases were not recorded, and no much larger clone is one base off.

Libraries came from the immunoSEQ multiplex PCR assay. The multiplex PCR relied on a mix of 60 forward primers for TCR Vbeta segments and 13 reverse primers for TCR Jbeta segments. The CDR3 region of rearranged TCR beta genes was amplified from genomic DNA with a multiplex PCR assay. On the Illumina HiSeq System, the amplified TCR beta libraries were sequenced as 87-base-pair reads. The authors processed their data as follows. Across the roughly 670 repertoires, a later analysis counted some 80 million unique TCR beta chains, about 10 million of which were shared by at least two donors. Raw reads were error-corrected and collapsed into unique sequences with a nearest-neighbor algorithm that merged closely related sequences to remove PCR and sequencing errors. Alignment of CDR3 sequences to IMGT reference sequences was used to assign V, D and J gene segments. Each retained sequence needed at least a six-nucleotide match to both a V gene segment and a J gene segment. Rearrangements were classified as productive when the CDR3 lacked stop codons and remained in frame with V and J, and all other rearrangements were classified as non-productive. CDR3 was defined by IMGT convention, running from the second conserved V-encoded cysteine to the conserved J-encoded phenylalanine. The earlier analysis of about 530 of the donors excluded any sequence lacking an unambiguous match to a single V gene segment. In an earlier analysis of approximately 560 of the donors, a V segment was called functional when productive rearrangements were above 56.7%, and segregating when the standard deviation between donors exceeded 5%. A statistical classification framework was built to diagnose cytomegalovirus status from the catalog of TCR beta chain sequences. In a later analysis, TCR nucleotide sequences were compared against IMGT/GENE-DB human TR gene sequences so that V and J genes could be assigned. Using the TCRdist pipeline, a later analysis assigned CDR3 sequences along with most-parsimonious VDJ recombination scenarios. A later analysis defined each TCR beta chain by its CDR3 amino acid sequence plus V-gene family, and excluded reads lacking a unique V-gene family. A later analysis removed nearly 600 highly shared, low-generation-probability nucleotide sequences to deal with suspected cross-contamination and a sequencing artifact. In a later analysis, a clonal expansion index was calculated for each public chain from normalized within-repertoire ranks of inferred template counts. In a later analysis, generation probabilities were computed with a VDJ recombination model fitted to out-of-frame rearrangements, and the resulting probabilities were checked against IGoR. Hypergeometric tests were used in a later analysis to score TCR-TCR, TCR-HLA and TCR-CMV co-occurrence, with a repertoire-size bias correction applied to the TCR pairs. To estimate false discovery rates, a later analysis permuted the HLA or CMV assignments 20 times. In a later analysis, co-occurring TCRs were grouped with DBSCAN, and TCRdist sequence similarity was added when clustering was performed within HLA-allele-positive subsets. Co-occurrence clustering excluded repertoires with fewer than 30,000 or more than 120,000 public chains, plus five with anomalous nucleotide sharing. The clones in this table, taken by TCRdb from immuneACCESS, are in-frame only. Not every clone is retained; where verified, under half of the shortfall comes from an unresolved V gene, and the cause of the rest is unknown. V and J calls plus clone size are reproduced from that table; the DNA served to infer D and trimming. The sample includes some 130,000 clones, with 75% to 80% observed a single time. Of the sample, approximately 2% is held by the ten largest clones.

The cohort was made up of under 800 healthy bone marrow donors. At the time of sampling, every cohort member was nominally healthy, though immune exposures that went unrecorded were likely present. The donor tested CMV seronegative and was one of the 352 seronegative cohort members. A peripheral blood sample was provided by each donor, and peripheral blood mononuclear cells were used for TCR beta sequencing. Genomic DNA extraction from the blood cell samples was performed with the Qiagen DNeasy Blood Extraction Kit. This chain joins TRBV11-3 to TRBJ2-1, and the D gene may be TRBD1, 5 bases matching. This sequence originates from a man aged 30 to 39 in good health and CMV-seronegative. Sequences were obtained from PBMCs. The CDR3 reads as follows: CASSLGQSSYNEQFF. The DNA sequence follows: TGTGCCAGCAGCTTAGGACAGAGCTCCTACAATGAGCAGTTCTTC.